The T cell receptor (beta chain) under discussion was sequenced for a study of blood T cells in healthy people across ages. With a J-beta primer mix and a sample-barcoded 5' primer, a second PCR ran roughly 6 to 11 cycles. TCRdb re-derived calls from the 5' RACE reads in MiXCR, one entry per CDR3 protein. The table shows hundreds of thousands of distinct CDR3 sequences, with more than 40% occurring only once. V lost 5 bases to trimming and J lost 4 bases, with 13 bases between them. This CDR3 has 14 residues. Peripheral blood samples of roughly 9.8 milliliters were drawn from each donor. This clonotype was obtained from a woman aged 60-70 years in good health. The gene calls are TRBV12-3 or TRBV12-4 and TRBJ2-3, with D possibly TRBD2 on 6 matching bases. Sequenced sample: blood. The CDR3 here is CASSRLGGSDTQYF. As DNA, the CDR3 is TGTGCCAGCAGTCGGCTCGGGGGATCAGATACGCAGTATTTT.